The next 21 T cell receptor beta chains were all read from a single sample in a study of T cell responses to AZD1222 COVID-19 vaccine. Here immunoSEQ multiplex PCR was the method, and the copy in TCRdb shows in-frame clones only, minus some. The sample shows some 150,000 clones, roughly 94% of them seen only once. The material sequenced was peripheral blood, taken on day 0 of AZD1222 vaccination. The receptors were sampled from an adult in good health.

The chain has TRBV2 and TRBJ1-2, with D unclear. The CDR3 runs 13 residues. CDR1 and CDR2 (germline): SNHLY, FYNNEI. V was clipped by 2 bases and J by 1 base, with 5 bases between them. Here the CDR3 DNA reads TGTGCCAGCAGTGAACAGGTTAACTATGGCTACACCTTC. Protein: CASSEQVNYGYTF.

The chain carries TRBV2 and TRBJ1-2; TRBD1 is a possible D gene (5 bases). V lost 6 bases and J 8 bases, leaving 16 bases between the germline ends. This CDR3 spans 13 amino acids. Germline CDR1 SNHLY, CDR2 FYNNEI. CDR3 amino acids: CASRADWGGGYTF. The CDR3 DNA reads as TGTGCCAGCAGAGCCGACTGGGGCGGCGGCTACACCTTC.

The rearrangement joins TRBV20-1 to TRBJ1-2; no clear D gene. Germline assignment: CDR1 DFQATT and CDR2 SNEGSKA (reference sequence). The CDR3 extends over 11 amino acids. V lost 5 bases, J lost 5 bases, and 9 bases lay in between. The CDR3 spells CSAQAGYGYTF. In nucleotides, the CDR3 is TGCAGTGCTCAGGCGGGGTATGGCTACACCTTC.

CDR3 in DNA: TGTGCCAGCAGTCTCCGGGATCAGCCCCAGCATTTT. It encodes CASSLRDQPQHF. The chain couples TRBV6-2 or TRBV6-3 to TRBJ1-5; D not resolved. CDR1 is MNHEY and CDR2 is SVGEGT in the germline V gene. This CDR3 comprises 12 residues. The V gene lost 5 bases and the J gene lost 5 bases, with 7 bases spanning the gap.

The chain has TRBV7-6 and TRBJ2-1, with 7 bases matching TRBD2. The V gene end was trimmed by 7 bases and the J gene end by 5 bases; junction bases not matched to a gene: 11. Germline assignment: CDR1 SGHVS and CDR2 FNYEAQ. The CDR3 runs 15 residues. CDR3 bases: TGTGCCAGCAACTCCCCGGGGACTACGGACAATGAGCAGTTCTTC. It yields the protein CASNSPGTTDNEQFF.

The rearrangement links TRBV28 to TRBJ1-2; tentative D call: TRBD1 (5 bases). This CDR3 spans 15 amino acids. Trimming stripped 3 bases from V and 4 bases from J, with 15 bases between. Germline V gene lookup returns CDR1 MDHEN and CDR2 SYDVKM. This CDR3 reads CASSFNQGFSYGYTF. DNA for the CDR3: TGTGCCAGCAGTTTTAACCAGGGATTCTCCTATGGCTACACCTTC.

The chain joins TRBV7-9 to TRBJ2-3; 8 bases are shared with TRBD2. This CDR3 spans 16 amino acids. After removal of 2 bases from V and 2 bases from J, the junction contained 6 bases not matched to a gene. The germline V gene has CDR1 SEHNR and CDR2 FQNEAQ (reference sequence). The chain's CDR3 is CASSLRLAGNTDTQYF. The CDR3 DNA reads TGTGCCAGCAGCTTAAGGCTAGCGGGTAACACAGATACGCAGTATTTT.

The rearrangement links TRBV3-1 (or the pseudogene TRBV3-2) to TRBJ1-5, with D hard to call. This CDR3 contains 13 residues. The V gene lost 1 base and the J gene lost 9 bases, with 10 bases spanning the gap. In germline, CDR1 is LGHDT, CDR2 YNNKEL (reference sequence). CDR3 sequence: CASSQGEGLPQHF. As DNA, the CDR3 is TGTGCCAGCAGCCAAGGGGAAGGGTTGCCCCAGCATTTT.

The chain is built from TRBV7-9 and TRBJ1-1; tentatively, D is TRBD1 (5 bases). The germline gives CDR1 SEHNR, CDR2 FQNEAQ (reference sequence). V shed 2 bases and J shed 0 bases, with 10 bases lying between them. This CDR3 contains 15 residues. For the CDR3, the DNA is TGTGCCAGCAGCTTATCGCCAGGGATGAACACTGAAGCTTTCTTT. It specifies CASSLSPGMNTEAFF. The variable domain in full, completed from reference TRBV7-9 and TRBJ1-1, reads DTGVSQNPRHKITKRGQNVTFRCDPISEHNRLYWYRQTLGQGPEFLTYFQNEAQLEKSRLLSDRFSAERPKGSFSTLEIQRTEQGDSAMYLCASSLSPGMNTEAFFGQGTRLTVV.

The V and J genes are TRBV9 and TRBJ1-1; no clear D. V dropped 4 bases and J dropped 2 bases, with 15 bases sitting between them. Germline V gene lookup returns CDR1 SGDLS and CDR2 YYNGEE. CDR3 size: 15 residues. The CDR3 here is CASSFWASTNTEAFF. CDR3 DNA sequence: TGTGCCAGCAGCTTCTGGGCCTCGACTAACACTGAAGCTTTCTTT.

The chain employs TRBV7-8 and TRBJ2-3, with D tentatively TRBD2 (6 bases). This CDR3 has 13 amino acids. Germline values: CDR1 SGHVS, CDR2 FQNEAQ. V was cut by 6 bases and J by 1 base, with 8 bases left in between. The DNA of the CDR3 is TGTGCCAGCAGAGGAGGGGGCACAGATACGCAGTATTTT. It encodes CASRGGGTDTQYF.

This chain links TRBV19 with TRBJ1-4; 7 bases fit TRBD1. Germline CDR1 LNHDA, CDR2 SQIVND (reference sequence). Losses at the gene ends were 6 bases for V and 2 bases for J; bases not matched to a gene: 6. This CDR3 is built from 15 residues. Here the CDR3 reads CASSSGGQTNEKLFF. The DNA of the CDR3 is TGTGCCAGTAGCTCGGGGGGACAGACTAATGAAAAACTGTTTTTT.

This chain joins TRBV5-4 and TRBJ2-3; 9 nucleotides line up with TRBD2. V lost 5 bases to trimming and J lost 6 bases; unmatched junction nucleotides: 10. Germline CDR1 and CDR2: SGHNT and YYREEE (reference sequence). The CDR3 covers 15 residues. Here the CDR3 reads CASRPTSGDLDTQYF. In DNA form, the CDR3 reads TGTGCCAGCAGGCCGACTAGCGGCGATTTGGATACGCAGTATTTT.

The chain has TRBV19 and TRBJ2-1; D unresolved. There are 13 residues in the CDR3. V gave up 5 bases and J gave up 5 bases, with 10 bases separating them. Germline lookup yields CDR1 LNHDA and CDR2 SQIVND (reference sequence). DNA for the CDR3: TGTGCCAGTAGTGTTAATGTGAACAATGAGCAGTTCTTC. It encodes CASSVNVNNEQFF.

The chain couples TRBV5-1 to TRBJ1-1, with D unclear. In germline, CDR1 is SGHRS, CDR2 YFSETQ. Trimming cost V 7 bases and J 3 bases, with 7 bases left between them. CDR3 length equals 11 residues. CDR3 in amino acids: CASRVDTEAFF. In DNA form, the CDR3 reads TGCGCCAGCCGAGTTGACACTGAAGCTTTCTTT.

The CDR3 loop is CASSEAPAEKLFF. The CDR3 DNA is TGTGCCAGCAGTGAAGCCCCAGCCGAAAAACTGTTTTTT. The chain is built from TRBV2 and TRBJ1-4; D not certain. CDR3 length: 13 residues. CDR1 and CDR2 (germline): SNHLY, FYNNEI. V gave up 0 bases and J gave up 8 bases, with 7 bases separating them.

This sequence joins TRBV5-6 and TRBJ1-1; D gene ambiguous. With 7 bases removed from V and 6 bases from J, the gap between germline ends came to 16 bases. CDR1 and CDR2 from the germline V gene are SGHDT and YYEEEE. CDR3 length equals 13 residues. The CDR3 protein is CASQPHLIPEAFF. The CDR3 nucleotides are TGTGCCAGCCAACCGCACTTAATACCTGAAGCTTTCTTT.

This chain connects TRBV6-5 to TRBJ1-1, with D unresolved. Trimming stripped 6 bases from V and 5 bases from J, with 16 bases between. The CDR3 runs 14 residues. Germline V CDR1 and CDR2: MNHEY, SVGAGI. CDR3 bases: TGTGCCAGCAGCCCATGGGTGGGGAGTACTGAAGCTTTCTTT. Its protein is CASSPWVGSTEAFF.

The chain couples TRBV7-9 to TRBJ2-4; D might be TRBD1 (6 bases). The ends were cut back, 1 base at V and 8 bases at J, with 15 bases in the middle. The CDR3 has 15 residues. From germline, CDR1 is SEHNR and CDR2 FQNEAQ (reference sequence). CDR3 in amino acids: CASSLEGAGVDIQYF. CDR3 DNA: TGTGCCAGCAGCTTAGAAGGGGCAGGGGTGGACATTCAGTACTTC.

This clone appeared once. The J gene is TRBJ2-7, the V gene TRBV5-1, with 7 bases fitting TRBD1. Germline CDR1 and CDR2: SGHRS and YFSETQ. With V trimmed by 4 bases and J by 7 bases, 8 bases remained unmatched. The length of the CDR3 is 13 residues. CDR3 in amino acids: CASSPQGLGEQYV. Written as DNA, the CDR3 is TGCGCCAGCAGCCCACAGGGGTTGGGGGAGCAGTACGTC.

V gene TRBV28 combines with J gene TRBJ2-7, with D hard to call. The V and J ends lost 5 bases and 3 bases respectively, with 11 bases between them. This CDR3 region has 13 residues. The germline V gene encodes CDR1 MDHEN and CDR2 SYDVKM. In nucleotides, the CDR3 is TGTGCCAGCAGTGTAGGGCTTGGCTACGAGCAGTACGTC. Amino acids: CASSVGLGYEQYV.